This TCR beta chain was documented in a study of blood T cell repertoires in COVID-19. Study-level information: COVID-19 samples collected from the United States, Italy and Spain covered acute and convalescent phases. From T cells, B-cell-depleted T cells, or PBMCs came the material, which was cDNA or gDNA.

In the study's own analysis: Scientists estimated how many nucleated cells there were by amplifying reference gene primers. Profiled with immunoSEQ multiplex PCR; TCRdb holds only in-frame clones, not every one. V and J calls plus clone size are reproduced from that table; the DNA served to infer D and trimming. The repertoire holds 89,000 or so clones, with roughly 85% as singletons. CDR1 MNHEY and CDR2 SVGAGI come from the germline V gene. With 6 bases removed from V and 5 bases from J, the gap between germline ends came to 20 bases. This CDR3 comprises 15 residues. Sequencing was carried out using peripheral blood. The clonotype was recovered from a man at least 80 years old with acute or convalescent COVID-19. The chain carries TRBV6-5 and TRBJ2-7; D may be TRBD2 (5 bases). The CDR3, as DNA: TGTGCCAGCAGGGAGGTGGCAAGCGGTACCGACGAGCAGTACTTC. Translating gives CASREVASGTDEQYF.